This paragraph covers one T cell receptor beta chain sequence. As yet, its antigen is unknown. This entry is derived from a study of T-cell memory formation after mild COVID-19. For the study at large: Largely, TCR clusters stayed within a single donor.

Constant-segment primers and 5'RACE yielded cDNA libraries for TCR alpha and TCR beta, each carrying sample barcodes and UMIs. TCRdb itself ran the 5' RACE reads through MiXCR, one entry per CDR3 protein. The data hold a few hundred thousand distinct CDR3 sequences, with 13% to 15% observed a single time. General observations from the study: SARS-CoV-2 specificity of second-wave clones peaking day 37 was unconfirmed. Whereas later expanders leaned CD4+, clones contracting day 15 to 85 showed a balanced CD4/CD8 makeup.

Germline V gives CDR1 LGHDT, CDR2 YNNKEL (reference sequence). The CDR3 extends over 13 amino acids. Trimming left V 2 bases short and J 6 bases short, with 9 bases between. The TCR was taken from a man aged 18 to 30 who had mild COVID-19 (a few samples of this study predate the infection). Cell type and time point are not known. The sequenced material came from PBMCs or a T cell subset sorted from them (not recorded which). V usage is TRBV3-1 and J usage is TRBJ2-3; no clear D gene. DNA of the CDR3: TGTGCCAGCAGCCAAAGCCAACCGGATACGCAGTATTTT. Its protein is CASSQSQPDTQYF.